This TCR beta chain came from a study of blood T cells in healthy people across ages. Trimming took 7 bases from V and 0 from J, leaving 13 bases between them. Germline lookup yields CDR1 SGDLS and CDR2 YYNGEE. The CDR3 has 14 amino acids. Combining a sample-barcoded 5' primer with a J-beta primer mix, a second PCR ran for about 6 to 11 cycles. No fewer than 3 million CDR3-containing paired-end reads came from each sample. TCRdb reanalysed the 5' RACE reads using MiXCR and keeps one entry per CDR3 protein. Of around 800,000 distinct CDR3 sequences listed, 62% were seen once; the top ten hold roughly 26%. Healthy Russian Caucasian donors spanned ages roughly 6 to 90 years. Isolated per sample were at least 6 million PBMCs. Study-level points and caveats: The recorded TCR beta diversity per million T cells decreased in a roughly linear manner with age.

This clonotype was counted a few times. Its antigen is unidentified. The genes are TRBV9 and TRBJ2-5; D perhaps matches TRBD2 (6 bases). The source of this sequence is a man aged 30 to 39 in good health. The sample comprised blood. The chain's CDR3 is CASASGGNQETQYF. For the CDR3, the DNA is TGTGCCAGCGCTTCCGGAGGGAACCAAGAGACCCAGTACTTC.